The 8 T cell receptor beta chains given below trace back to one sample, sequenced in a study of vaccination and CD4 T cells after COVID-19. The Oncomine TCR Beta short-read assay sequenced DNA from cultured CD4+ T cells. MiXCR, applied by TCRdb to the PCR reads, yields one record per CDR3 protein. The table includes roughly 11,000 distinct CDR3 sequences, about 30% detected once. Antigen specificity for these receptors is unknown. Stated treatment: approximately 11-day PBMC culture with coronavirus spike peptide pools or control peptides (ViraFEST assay). Source material: cultured CD4+ T cells from blood. The receptors come from a human donor with COVID-19.

V usage is TRBV6-5 and J usage is TRBJ1-1, with D perhaps matching TRBD1 (6 bases). CDR3 length: 14 amino acids. The V end lost 4 bases, the J end lost 4 bases, and 13 bases lay between the germline ends. CDR1 is MNHEY, CDR2 SVGAGI, per germline. CDR3 residues: CASSLQGFGTEAFF. The CDR3 bases are TGTGCCAGCAGTTTACAGGGATTCGGCACTGAAGCTTTCTTT.

This clonotype is medium-sized in the sample. V is TRBV6-1 and J is TRBJ1-5; TRBD1 matches at 9 bases. CDR3 length: 15 residues. J gave up 3 bases and V 4 bases, and 4 bases lay outside the gene matches. CDR1 and CDR2 (germline): MNHNS, SASEGT. The CDR3 protein is CASSALQGANQPQHF. CDR3 sequence (DNA): TGTGCCAGCAGTGCCTTACAGGGGGCCAATCAGCCCCAGCATTTT.

V and J are TRBV7-2 and TRBJ1-1, with 8 bases aligning to TRBD1. Germline-derived CDR1 and CDR2 are SGHTA and FQGNSA. The CDR3 sequence is 13 residues long. V dropped 6 bases and J dropped 4; count of bases not matched to a gene: 4. The CDR3 nucleotides are TGTGCCAGCAGGTCAGGGGGCATCACTGAAGCTTTCTTT. Translation gives CASRSGGITEAFF.

The CDR3 reads CATSRDPVGGSYYGYTF. The CDR3, as DNA: TGTGCCACCAGCAGAGATCCTGTCGGGGGCTCCTACTATGGCTACACCTTC. This chain connects TRBV15 to TRBJ1-2, with D maybe TRBD1 (6 bases). Per germline, CDR1 LNHNV and CDR2 YYDKDF (reference sequence). V gave up 0 bases and J gave up 3 bases, with 17 bases separating them. CDR3 length: 17 residues.

The table lists this clonotype with a few counts. The chain has TRBV2 and TRBJ1-1; D gene unclear. Trimming shortened V by 3 bases and J by 7 bases, and 15 bases separated the two germline ends. The CDR3 runs 14 residues. Germline CDR1 is SNHLY and CDR2 is FYNNEI. The CDR3 spells CASSDSPQKNEAFF. DNA for the CDR3: TGTGCCAGCAGTGACTCCCCCCAGAAGAATGAAGCTTTCTTT.

The chain links TRBV4-1 to TRBJ1-5; tentatively, D is TRBD1 (5 bases). The CDR3 consists of 17 residues. Trimming removed 4 bases at V and 1 base at J, with 17 bases between. Per the germline V gene, CDR1 is MGHRA and CDR2 is YSYEKL. The CDR3 nucleotides read TGCGCCAGCAGCCCCACCGAACATAAGGGGAGCAATCAGCCCCAGCATTTT. Translation: CASSPTEHKGSNQPQHF.

With regard to this clonotype: The final CDR3 position lacks the conserved phenylalanine or tryptophan, pointing to a likely read error. This sequence joins TRBV12-3 or TRBV12-4 and TRBJ2-6; TRBD1 aligns across 10 bases. There are 18 residues in the CDR3. Trimming removed 5 bases from V and 2 bases from J; junction bases left unmatched: 9. CDR3 DNA: TGTGCCAGCAGTCGGCAGGCGGGACAGGGGACTGGGGCCAACGTCCTGACTCTC. Translation: CASSRQAGQGTGANVLTL.

V and J are TRBV28 and TRBJ1-6; D ambiguous. The CDR3 has 14 amino acids. Germline values: CDR1 MDHEN, CDR2 SYDVKM. V dropped 7 bases and J dropped 4 bases, with 11 bases sitting between them. In DNA form, the CDR3 reads TGTGCCAGCACTGGAGGGTTATATAATTCACCCCTCCACTTT. Amino acids: CASTGGLYNSPLHF.